This passage covers 30 T cell receptor beta chains from one sample sequenced in a study of cytomegalovirus exposure and HLA in healthy donors. The PCR contained 60 Vbeta and 13 Jbeta primers. TCRdb's copy holds only in-frame clones and misses some; the assay was immunoSEQ multiplex PCR. Seen here are some 110,000 clones, roughly 68% observed once, and the top ten hold roughly 2.4%. Sequencing was carried out using PBMCs. All receptors derive from a woman aged 30 to 39 in good health and CMV-seronegative.

This clone has more than one count but fewer than ten. This chain connects TRBV7-9 to TRBJ1-2; D perhaps matches TRBD1 (6 bases). The CDR3 spans 14 residues. CDR1 and CDR2 from the germline V gene are SEHNR and FQNEAQ (reference sequence). V was shortened by 2 bases and J by 2 bases, with 9 bases between the two germline ends. The CDR3 bases are TGTGCCAGCAGCTTACGCCAGGGGAACTATGGCTACACCTTC. This sequence encodes CASSLRQGNYGYTF.

Only a few counts were recorded for this clone. The genes are TRBV7-3 and TRBJ2-7, with TRBD2 identical over 8 bases. Germline values: CDR1 SGHTA, CDR2 FQGTGA. With V trimmed by 1 base and J by 4 bases, 15 bases remained unmatched. The CDR3 is 18 residues long. CDR3 sequence (DNA): TGTGCCAGCAGCTTAATGCCCCTCCGTAGCGGGAAAACGTACGAGCAGTACTTC. Its protein product is CASSLMPLRSGKTYEQYF.

This chain links TRBV2 with TRBJ1-1; D remains unclear. Germline CDR1 is SNHLY and CDR2 is FYNNEI. The ends were cut back, 3 bases at V and 8 bases at J, with 4 bases in the middle. The CDR3 is 10 amino acids. The CDR3 DNA follows: TGTGCCAGCAGTGACAGGGAAGCTTTCTTT. Protein: CASSDREAFF.

The CDR3 spells CASGTANTEAFF. CDR3 in DNA: TGTGCCAGCGGGACAGCGAACACTGAAGCTTTCTTT. This chain connects TRBV19 to TRBJ1-1; 7 positions agree with TRBD1. The trim removed 9 bases at V and 1 base at J, leaving 2 bases unmatched. The germline V gene has CDR1 LNHDA and CDR2 SQIVND (reference sequence). This CDR3 has 12 amino acids. The whole variable domain, filled in from reference TRBV19 and TRBJ1-1, reads DGGITQSPKYLFRKEGQNVTLSCEQNLNHDAMYWYRQDPGQGLRLIYYSQIVNDFQKGDIAEGYSVSREKKESFPLTVTSAQKNPTAFYLCASGTANTEAFFGQGTRLTVV.

This chain connects TRBV7-9 to TRBJ2-1; D call uncertain. This CDR3 spans 14 amino acids. Trimming removed 0 bases at V and 4 bases at J, with 7 bases between. Germline V gives CDR1 SEHNR, CDR2 FQNEAQ (reference sequence). CDR3 amino acids: CASSLAGSYNEQFF. CDR3 nucleotide sequence: TGTGCCAGCAGCTTAGCTGGCAGTTACAATGAGCAGTTCTTC.

The V gene is TRBV5-4, the J gene TRBJ2-7; TRBD1 aligns across 8 bases. V lost 2 bases, J lost 7 bases, and 5 bases stayed unmatched. The CDR3 is made up of 13 amino acids. The V gene's germline CDR1 is SGHNT and CDR2 YYREEE (reference sequence). This chain's CDR3 is CASSFSQGAEQYF. In DNA form, the CDR3 reads TGTGCCAGCAGCTTTTCCCAGGGGGCAGAGCAGTACTTC.

This sequence joins TRBV6-5 and TRBJ2-7; 9 bases map to TRBD1. The CDR3 is made up of 15 amino acids. CDR1 is MNHEY and CDR2 is SVGAGI in the germline V gene. V was clipped by 4 bases and J by 3 bases; unmatched bases: 7. CDR3 region: CASSSIKTGGYEQYF. The CDR3 nucleotides read TGTGCCAGCAGTTCCATTAAGACAGGGGGCTACGAGCAGTACTTC.

CDR3 sequence: CASSQVMVGGGKPYNEQFF. Written as DNA, the CDR3 is TGCGCCAGCAGCCAAGTAATGGTGGGGGGAGGGAAACCTTACAATGAGCAGTTCTTC. This chain links TRBV4-3 with TRBJ2-1; the match to TRBD2 covers 7 bases. The CDR3 covers 19 residues. V gave up 1 base and J gave up 4 bases; unmatched junction bases: 16. Germline V gene data show CDR1 as LGHNA and CDR2 as YSLEER.

The genes are TRBV29-1 and TRBJ2-5; 9 positions match TRBD1. Germline CDR1 is SQVTM and CDR2 is ANQGSEA. Losses at the gene ends were 6 bases for V and 3 bases for J; bases not matched to a gene: 5. CDR3 length: 13 amino acids. The CDR3 is CSVVQGAKETQYF. The CDR3 DNA follows: TGCAGCGTCGTACAGGGGGCGAAAGAGACCCAGTACTTC.

This clone was counted only a few times. The chain joins TRBV28 to TRBJ1-2; D perhaps matches TRBD1 (6 bases). Trimming removed 5 bases at V and 6 bases at J, with 19 bases between. The CDR3 length is 15 residues. Germline CDR1 is MDHEN and CDR2 is SYDVKM. CDR3 amino acids: CASSTITGRADGYTF. The CDR3 DNA sequence: TGTGCCAGCAGTACAATAACAGGGAGGGCAGATGGCTACACCTTC.

This rearrangement joins TRBV7-9 to TRBJ1-1; no definite D call. This CDR3 is built from 11 residues. Deletions cut 4 bases from V and 11 bases from J, with 11 bases between. Germline CDR1 is SEHNR and CDR2 is FQNEAQ (reference sequence). CDR3 in amino acids: CASSYRDVAFF. CDR3 bases: TGTGCCAGCAGCTACCGGGATGTTGCTTTCTTT.

This clone has just a few counts. The sample carries other DNA sequences with the same CDR3. The rearrangement uses TRBV28 and TRBJ1-4, with D possibly being TRBD1 (6 bases). The CDR3 loop spans 15 amino acids. V lost 2 bases and J lost 0, with 7 bases in between. Germline V gene sequence: CDR1 MDHEN, CDR2 SYDVKM. The CDR3 region is CASSLGGTTNEKLFF. CDR3 sequence (DNA): TGTGCCAGCAGTTTAGGGGGCACAACTAATGAAAAACTGTTTTTT.

The chain links TRBV5-1 to TRBJ1-4; D is ambiguous. Germline CDR1 is SGHRS and CDR2 is YFSETQ. Trimming shortened V by 2 bases and J by 8 bases, and 13 bases separated the two germline ends. The CDR3 covers 14 residues. DNA for the CDR3: TGCGCCAGCAGCTTTAATCAGTATCGCGAAAAACTGTTTTTT. Its protein is CASSFNQYREKLFF.

V usage is TRBV19 and J usage is TRBJ2-7, with 12 bases that match TRBD2. The germline CDR1 and CDR2 sequences are LNHDA and SQIVND (reference sequence). Trimming at V came to 3 bases and at J to 1 base, leaving 1 base not matched to a gene. The CDR3 spans 15 residues. In nucleotides, the CDR3 is TGTGCCAGTAGTATCGGACTAGCGGGATCCTACGAGCAGTACTTC. Translating it yields CASSIGLAGSYEQYF.

The CDR3, as DNA: TGTGCCAGCAGCTGGGACAGGGCCCCACTATACGAGCAGTACTTC. It translates to CASSWDRAPLYEQYF. The chain couples TRBV11-1 to TRBJ2-7; 9 bases fit TRBD1. This CDR3 has 15 amino acids. CDR1 and CDR2 from the germline V gene are SGHAT and FQDESV (reference sequence). Trimming cost V 4 bases and J 4 bases; bases outside gene matches: 8.

This clone was seen only a few times. The chain has TRBV6-1 and TRBJ1-1; possibly TRBD1 for D (6 bases). Germline CDR1 MNHNS, CDR2 SASEGT. This CDR3 is built from 15 residues. Trimming removed 6 bases at V and 0 bases at J, with 14 bases between. CDR3 sequence (DNA): TGTGCCAGCAGAGATTCACAGGGCATGAACACTGAAGCTTTCTTT. It is translated as CASRDSQGMNTEAFF.

The rearrangement links TRBV27 to TRBJ2-1, with D possibly being TRBD1 (5 bases). The CDR3 is made up of 16 amino acids. Germline V lookup: CDR1 MNHEY, CDR2 SMNVEV (reference sequence). Trimming removed 5 bases from V and 0 bases from J, with 14 bases in between. Here the CDR3 reads CASSGARDSSYNEQFF. DNA of the CDR3: TGTGCCAGCAGTGGTGCAAGAGACAGCTCCTACAATGAGCAGTTCTTC.

The J gene is TRBJ2-7, the V gene TRBV5-1, with TRBD1 identical over 9 bases. Germline-derived CDR1 and CDR2 are SGHRS and YFSETQ. V gave up 0 bases and J gave up 6 bases; unmatched junction bases: 7. There are 15 residues in the CDR3. The CDR3 region is CASSLGNRGPLEQYF. The CDR3 DNA reads TGCGCCAGCAGCTTGGGAAACAGGGGGCCTCTCGAGCAGTACTTC.

This clone has just a few counts. The V call is TRBV30, the J call TRBJ2-5; TRBD1 is a possible D gene (6 bases). The CDR3 sequence is 12 residues long. V lost 4 bases and J lost 5, with 11 bases in between. CDR1 and CDR2 (germline): GTSNPN, SVGIG (reference sequence). CDR3 sequence reads: CAWTATGETQYF. The CDR3 region has the DNA TGTGCCTGGACAGCCACAGGGGAGACCCAGTACTTC.

The CDR3 sequence: CASSLEDSGRAHEQYF. DNA for the CDR3: TGTGCCAGCAGCTTGGAGGATAGCGGGAGGGCCCACGAGCAGTACTTC. The chain couples TRBV5-4 to TRBJ2-7; 11 bases line up with TRBD2. Trimming took 0 bases from V and 5 from J; bases not matched to a gene: 7. Germline V lookup: CDR1 SGHNT, CDR2 YYREEE (reference sequence). The CDR3 sequence is 16 residues long.

The chain is built from TRBV27 and TRBJ2-1, with D possibly being TRBD2 (6 bases). V was trimmed by 7 bases and J by 7 bases, leaving 11 bases between them. CDR1 is MNHEY, CDR2 SMNVEV, per germline (reference sequence). The CDR3 is made up of 12 amino acids. The CDR3 spells CASKTGVNEQFF. The CDR3 DNA follows: TGTGCCAGCAAAACGGGAGTAAATGAGCAGTTCTTC.

The CDR3 sequence is CASSESRDRLFNEQFF. The CDR3 DNA reads TGTGCCAGCAGCGAGAGCCGGGACAGACTTTTCAATGAGCAGTTCTTC. The chain combines TRBV6-4 with TRBJ2-1; 7 bases align to TRBD1. V was clipped by 6 bases and J by 6 bases; unmatched bases: 14. The CDR3 is made up of 16 amino acids. Germline assignment: CDR1 MRHNA and CDR2 SNTAGT.

This clone turned up a few times. The chain has TRBV7-9 and TRBJ2-2; no clear D. V shed 5 bases and J shed 4 bases, with 11 bases lying between them. The CDR3 consists of 14 residues. Germline V gene lookup returns CDR1 SEHNR and CDR2 FQNEAQ (reference sequence). The CDR3 here is CASSPQIGTGELFF. For the CDR3, the DNA is TGTGCCAGCAGCCCGCAGATTGGCACCGGGGAGCTGTTTTTT.

CDR3 sequence (DNA): TGCGCCAGCAGCCAAGATCCGGCGGGAGTCCAAGAGACCCAGTACTTC. Protein product: CASSQDPAGVQETQYF. The rearrangement links TRBV4-1 to TRBJ2-5; TRBD2 matches at 7 bases. The V gene's germline CDR1 is MGHRA and CDR2 YSYEKL. The CDR3 has 16 amino acids. The trim removed 0 bases at V and 1 base at J, leaving 5 bases unmatched.

This clone was counted a few times. The CDR3 bases are TGCAGCGAGGGTCGCCTGGGAGGGACCCAGTACTTC. Translation: CSEGRLGGTQYF. The chain links TRBV29-1 to TRBJ2-5; D may be TRBD2 (6 bases). The CDR3 covers 12 residues. Germline V lookup: CDR1 SQVTM, CDR2 ANQGSEA. V was pared by 7 bases and J by 7 bases, with 16 bases between.

This clone was seen only a few times. This rearrangement joins TRBV28 to TRBJ2-3; 11 bases agree with TRBD2. The germline V gene encodes CDR1 MDHEN and CDR2 SYDVKM. The trim removed 5 bases at V and 2 bases at J, leaving 12 bases unmatched. The CDR3 covers 18 residues. The CDR3 protein is CASSQTSGTRTSTDTQYF. Here the CDR3 DNA reads TGTGCCAGCAGTCAGACTAGCGGGACCCGTACTTCCACAGATACGCAGTATTTT.

The chain recombines TRBV29-1 with TRBJ1-3; 7 positions match TRBD1. CDR1 is SQVTM, CDR2 ANQGSEA, per germline. The trim removed 4 bases at V and 4 bases at J, leaving 7 bases unmatched. This CDR3 has 14 residues. The CDR3 nucleotides are TGCAGCGTTGCTCGCCGGGACAGAGGAAACACCATATATTTT. The encoded protein is CSVARRDRGNTIYF.

The genes are TRBV7-9 and TRBJ1-1; 8 nucleotides match TRBD1. This CDR3 spans 17 amino acids. Germline CDR1 is SEHNR and CDR2 is FQNEAQ (reference sequence). The V segment lost 1 base and the J segment 3 bases; nucleotides outside the gene matches: 10. The CDR3 region is CASSLEAGGEKDTEAFF. CDR3 nucleotides: TGTGCCAGCAGCTTAGAGGCAGGGGGCGAGAAGGACACTGAAGCTTTCTTT. Drawing the rest from reference TRBV7-9 and TRBJ1-1, the complete variable domain is DTGVSQNPRHKITKRGQNVTFRCDPISEHNRLYWYRQTLGQGPEFLTYFQNEAQLEKSRLLSDRFSAERPKGSFSTLEIQRTEQGDSAMYLCASSLEAGGEKDTEAFFGQGTRLTVV.

The count of this clone is one. This sequence joins TRBV7-2 and TRBJ1-1, with no clear D. CDR1 SGHTA and CDR2 FQGNSA come from the germline V gene. The CDR3 is 15 amino acids. Trimming pared 1 base from V and 2 bases from J, leaving 11 bases between. DNA for the CDR3: TGTGCCAGCAGCTTAGTCGCGGGCAGAAACACTGAAGCTTTCTTT. This translates into CASSLVAGRNTEAFF.

The chain uses TRBV11-2 and TRBJ1-4; 9 nucleotides align to TRBD1. The length of the CDR3 is 15 residues. V lost 2 bases to trimming and J lost 6 bases; unmatched junction nucleotides: 4. Germline values: CDR1 SGHAT, CDR2 FQNNGV. The CDR3 loop reads CASSLYTGGDEKLFF. The DNA of the CDR3 is TGTGCCAGCAGCTTATATACAGGGGGCGATGAAAAACTGTTTTTT.